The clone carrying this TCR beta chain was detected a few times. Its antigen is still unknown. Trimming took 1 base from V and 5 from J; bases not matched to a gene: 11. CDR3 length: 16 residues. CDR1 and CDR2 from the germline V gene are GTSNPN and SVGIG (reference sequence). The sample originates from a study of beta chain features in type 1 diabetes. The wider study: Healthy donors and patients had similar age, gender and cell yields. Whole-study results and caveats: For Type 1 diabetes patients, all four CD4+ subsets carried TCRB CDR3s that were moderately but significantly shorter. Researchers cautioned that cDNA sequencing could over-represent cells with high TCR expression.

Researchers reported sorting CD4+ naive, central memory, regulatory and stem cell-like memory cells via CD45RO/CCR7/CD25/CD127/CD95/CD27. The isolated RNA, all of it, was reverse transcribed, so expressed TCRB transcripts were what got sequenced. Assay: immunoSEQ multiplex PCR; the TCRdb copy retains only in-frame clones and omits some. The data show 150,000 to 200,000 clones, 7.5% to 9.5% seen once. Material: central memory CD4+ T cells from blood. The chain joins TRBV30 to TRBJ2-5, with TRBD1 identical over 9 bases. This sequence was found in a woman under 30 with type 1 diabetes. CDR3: CAWSGPGTGSGETQYF. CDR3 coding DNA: TGTGCCTGGAGTGGACCCGGGACAGGGAGCGGTGAGACCCAGTACTTC.